This T cell receptor beta chain was retrieved from a study of shared clonotypes between healthy human individuals. Study results and limitations: Estimated richness was generally greater in naive than memory subsets.

Concerning this clone: The antigen is undetermined.

Data came from immunoSEQ multiplex PCR; TCRdb stores just in-frame clones and leaves some out. The sample has over 2 million clones; 85% to 95% are singletons. The CDR3 has 14 residues. Germline V gene data show CDR1 as SGHKS and CDR2 as YYEKEE (reference sequence). V dropped 1 base and J dropped 6 bases, with 13 bases sitting between them. The TCR was taken from a man aged 18 to 29 in good health. Some clones in this sample may be carry-over from other donors' samples. Sequenced sample: naive CD4+ T cells from PBMCs. Subset given: CD45RA+ positively selected. This sequence joins TRBV5-5 and TRBJ1-2; D is perhaps TRBD1 (5 bases). CDR3 loop: CASSLRDPGNGYTF. CDR3 DNA: TGTGCCAGCAGCTTGCGGGACCCCGGGAATGGCTACACCTTC.